Below, one T cell receptor beta chain is given with its context. The sample originates from a study of cytomegalovirus exposure and HLA in healthy donors. The PCR ran on 60 Vbeta and 13 Jbeta primers. The protocol was immunoSEQ multiplex PCR, while the TCRdb copy is restricted to in-frame clones and leaves out a portion. This sample has roughly 200,000 clones; about four fifths occur once, and the top ten carry about 3%. CDR3 length: 12 residues. In germline, CDR1 is GTSNPN, CDR2 SVGIG (reference sequence). V lost 1 base and J lost 7, with 10 bases in between. The source of this sequence is a female donor in good health and CMV-seronegative. The source material was PBMCs. The J gene is TRBJ1-1, the V gene TRBV30, with a weak D call TRBD1 (6 bases). The chain's CDR3 is CAWSGRGLEAFF. The CDR3 DNA is TGTGCCTGGAGTGGCAGGGGCCTTGAAGCTTTCTTT.